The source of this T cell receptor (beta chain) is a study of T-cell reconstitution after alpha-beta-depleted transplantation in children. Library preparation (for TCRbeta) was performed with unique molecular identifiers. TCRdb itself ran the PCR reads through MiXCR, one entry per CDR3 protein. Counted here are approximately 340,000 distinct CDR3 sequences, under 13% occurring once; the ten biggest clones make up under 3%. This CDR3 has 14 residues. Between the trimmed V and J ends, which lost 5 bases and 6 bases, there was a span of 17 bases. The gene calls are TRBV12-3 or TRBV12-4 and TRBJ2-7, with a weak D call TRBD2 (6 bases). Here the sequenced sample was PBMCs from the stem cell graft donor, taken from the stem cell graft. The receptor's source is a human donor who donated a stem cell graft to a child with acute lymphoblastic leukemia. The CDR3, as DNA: TGTGCCAGCAGTCCCCGGGAGCGACGAGGCGAGCAGTACTTC. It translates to CASSPRERRGEQYF.